Detailed here is one T cell receptor beta chain. Its antigen is not known. The repertoire was sequenced with immunoSEQ multiplex PCR; TCRdb's copy has only in-frame clones and lacks some. The sample shows roughly 120,000 clones, approximately 90% of them seen only once. Germline V gives CDR1 SGHVS, CDR2 FQNEAQ. Trimming stripped 2 bases from V and 4 bases from J, with 19 bases between. CDR3 length: 17 residues. Time point in this sample: peripheral blood 6 weeks after treatment start. Every patient provided from 1 to 8 samples, collected pretreatment and on-treatment. This specimen comes from a study of PD-L1 blockade in urothelial cancer. Study-level information: Peripheral blood specimens exhibited a median yield of 141,255 T cells. Study findings and constraints: It was durable-benefit patients whose tumor-associated blood clones expanded more at 3 weeks.

The sequence was obtained from a man in his sixties with urothelial cancer. This chain connects TRBV7-8 to TRBJ2-3, with a weak D call TRBD2 (7 bases). This material consisted of PBMCs, taken around atezolizumab (anti-PD-L1) treatment. CDR3 DNA: TGTGCCAGCAGCTTAAGAGGTGGGGGGGCAAGCGCAGATACGCAGTATTTT. It encodes CASSLRGGGASADTQYF.